The present TCR beta chain was sequenced within a study of identical twins. The CDR3 sequence is 13 residues long. Trimming removed 3 bases from V and 4 bases from J, with 9 bases in between. Germline values: CDR1 SGHAT, CDR2 FQNNGV. Study-wide findings and caveats: Twin sharing of out-of-frame TCR alpha was underestimated by models in monozygotic pairs. Its conclusions, products of cross-sectional statistical analysis, did not come from following the same donors.

TCRdb re-derived calls from the 5' RACE reads in MiXCR, one entry per CDR3 protein. The sample carries about 570,000 distinct CDR3 sequences, 9.5% to 10% recorded once. Points on this clonotype: Its antigen is unknown.

In addition, the sample was reused for a study of yellow fever vaccine responses in identical twins. In that study: Reportedly, twins showed a vaccine T cell response that looked partly convergent and partly personalized.

The origin of this receptor is a woman under 30 in good health. The source material was PBMCs. The chain links TRBV11-2 to TRBJ1-1, with D perhaps matching TRBD1 (5 bases). The CDR3 DNA is TGTGCCAGCAGCTTTGGACATTTCACTGAAGCTTTCTTT. Translating gives CASSFGHFTEAFF.